This T cell receptor (beta chain) came from a study of control samples from healthy donors and cancer patients. Sequencing used immunoSEQ multiplex PCR; TCRdb keeps in-frame clones, though not all of them. Of some 120,000 clones in the sample, 80% to 90% are singletons; the top ten hold almost 40%. This receptor was identified in a man aged 45-60 years in good health. Specimen: blood.

CDR3 in DNA: TGTGCCAGTAGTATTGGTGACCGCCTTGGGCCCCAGCATTTT. Translated, it gives CASSIGDRLGPQHF. The chain couples TRBV19 to TRBJ1-5; D not certain. CDR1 is LNHDA, CDR2 SQIVND, per germline (reference sequence). V dropped 3 bases and J dropped 9 bases, with 15 bases sitting between them. This CDR3 has 14 residues.